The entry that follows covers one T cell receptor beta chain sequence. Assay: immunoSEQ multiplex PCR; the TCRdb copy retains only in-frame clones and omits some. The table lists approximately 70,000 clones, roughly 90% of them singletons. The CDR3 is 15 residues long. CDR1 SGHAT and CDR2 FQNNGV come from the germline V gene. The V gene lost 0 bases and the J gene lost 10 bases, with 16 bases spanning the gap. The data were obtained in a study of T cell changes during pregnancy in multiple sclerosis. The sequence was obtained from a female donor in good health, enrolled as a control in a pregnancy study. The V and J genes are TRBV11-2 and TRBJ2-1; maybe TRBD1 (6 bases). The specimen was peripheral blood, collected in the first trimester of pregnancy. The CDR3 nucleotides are TGTGCCAGCAGCTTAGAGGGGGCAGCACGTGGGGAGCAGTTCTTC. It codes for CASSLEGAARGEQFF.